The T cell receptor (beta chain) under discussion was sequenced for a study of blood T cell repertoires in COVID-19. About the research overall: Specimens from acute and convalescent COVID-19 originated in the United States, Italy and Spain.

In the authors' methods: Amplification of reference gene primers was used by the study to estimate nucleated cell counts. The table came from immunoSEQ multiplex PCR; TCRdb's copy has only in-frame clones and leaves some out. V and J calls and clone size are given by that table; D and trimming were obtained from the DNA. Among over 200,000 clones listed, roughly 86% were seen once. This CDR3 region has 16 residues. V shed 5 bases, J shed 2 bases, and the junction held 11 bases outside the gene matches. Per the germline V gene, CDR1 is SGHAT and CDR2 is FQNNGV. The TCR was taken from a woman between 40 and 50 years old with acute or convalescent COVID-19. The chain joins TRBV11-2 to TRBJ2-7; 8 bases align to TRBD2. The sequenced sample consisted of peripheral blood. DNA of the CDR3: TGTGCCAGCAGCCCCTTAGCGGGAACCACAACCTACGAGCAGTACTTC. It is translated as CASSPLAGTTTYEQYF.